A selection of T cell receptor beta chains follows, all from one sample in a study of T cell responses to AZD1222 COVID-19 vaccine. The data were produced by immunoSEQ multiplex PCR, yet TCRdb's version contains in-frame clones alone and is incomplete. The table lists about 140,000 clones, 80% to 95% of them singletons. The source material was peripheral blood, sampled on day 0 of AZD1222 vaccination. The receptor set was obtained from an adult in good health. The CDR3 runs from the conserved cysteine through the conserved F or W. The D gene is left open where the match is weak. Clone size is shown for a subset of rows, as once, few, many or a class of expanded clone.

clone_size: once; v_call: TRBV21-1; d_call: NA; j_call: TRBJ2-5; cdr3_nt: TGTGCCAGCAGCACCCCCCTGACTAGCGGGGGTCAAGAGACCCAGTACTTC; cdr3_aa: CASSTPLTSGGQETQYF
clone_size: NA; v_call: TRBV5-5; d_call: NA; j_call: TRBJ1-1; cdr3_nt: TGTGCCAGCAGCTTACAGGCAGATGATGAAGCTTTCTTT; cdr3_aa: CASSLQADDEAFF
clone_size: NA; v_call: TRBV5-1; d_call: NA; j_call: TRBJ2-5; cdr3_nt: TGCGCCAGCAGCTTCTGGACAGAACAAGAGACCCAGTACTTC; cdr3_aa: CASSFWTEQETQYF
clone_size: NA; v_call: TRBV13; d_call: NA; j_call: TRBJ1-3; cdr3_nt: TGTGCCAGCAGCTTATACATGTCGTCGGGAAACACCATATATTTT; cdr3_aa: CASSLYMSSGNTIYF
clone_size: NA; v_call: TRBV2; d_call: NA; j_call: TRBJ2-1; cdr3_nt: TGTGCCAGCAGGTTACTCCCGATCCCCGGCAATGAGCAGTTCTTC; cdr3_aa: CASRLLPIPGNEQFF
clone_size: NA; v_call: TRBV2; d_call: TRBD1; j_call: TRBJ2-7; cdr3_nt: TGTGCCAGCAGACGGACAGGGTTCTCCTACGAGCAGTACTTC; cdr3_aa: CASRRTGFSYEQYF
clone_size: NA; v_call: TRBV18; d_call: NA; j_call: TRBJ1-5; cdr3_nt: TGTGCCAGCTCACCAATTGAACAGCGGGGTCAGCCCCAGCATTTT; cdr3_aa: CASSPIEQRGQPQHF
clone_size: NA; v_call: TRBV29-1; d_call: NA; j_call: TRBJ2-5; cdr3_nt: TGCAGCGTTGTCCCTCGCCAGACCCAGTACTTC; cdr3_aa: CSVVPRQTQYF
clone_size: NA; v_call: TRBV11-3; d_call: TRBD2; j_call: TRBJ2-7; cdr3_nt: TGTGCCAGCAGCTTACGGGGGGCCTACGAGCAGTACTTC; cdr3_aa: CASSLRGAYEQYF
clone_size: NA; v_call: TRBV6-5; d_call: TRBD1; j_call: TRBJ1-2; cdr3_nt: TGTGCCAGCAGTTACCCGGGGACAGGGGGCCTCTATGGCTACACCTTC; cdr3_aa: CASSYPGTGGLYGYTF
clone_size: NA; v_call: TRBV28; d_call: NA; j_call: TRBJ1-2; cdr3_nt: TGTGCCAGCAGTTTAAATGGCAGGGAGGGCTTTGGCTACACCTTC; cdr3_aa: CASSLNGREGFGYTF
clone_size: NA; v_call: TRBV6-4; d_call: NA; j_call: TRBJ2-1; cdr3_nt: TGTGCCAGCAGCGGGACAAGGGTTGGTGAGCAGTTCTTC; cdr3_aa: CASSGTRVGEQFF
clone_size: NA; v_call: TRBV19; d_call: NA; j_call: TRBJ1-5; cdr3_nt: TGTGCCAGTAGTTTCTGGGGATTAGGTCAGCCCCAGCATTTT; cdr3_aa: CASSFWGLGQPQHF
clone_size: once; v_call: TRBV10-3; d_call: NA; j_call: TRBJ1-2; cdr3_nt: TGTGCCATCAGTGAGTCGAGAGACTGCACCTTC; cdr3_aa: CAISESRDCTF
clone_size: few; v_call: TRBV2; d_call: NA; j_call: TRBJ1-4; cdr3_nt: TGTGCCAGCAGGGGCCAGGGCCAACCTAGCGAAAAACTGTTTTTT; cdr3_aa: CASRGQGQPSEKLFF
clone_size: NA; v_call: TRBV7-8; d_call: TRBD1; j_call: TRBJ1-2; cdr3_nt: TGTGCCAGCAGCCGACAGGGGGCAACTCGGGGCTACACCTTC; cdr3_aa: CASSRQGATRGYTF
clone_size: NA; v_call: TRBV29-1; d_call: NA; j_call: TRBJ2-1; cdr3_nt: TGCGGCAAGAGCGCCTTTGGGTTCTTC; cdr3_aa: CGKSAFGFF
clone_size: NA; v_call: TRBV4-2; d_call: TRBD1; j_call: TRBJ2-7; cdr3_nt: TGTGCCAGCAGCCAAGATTTCCAGGGGGTCAACGAGCAGTACTTC; cdr3_aa: CASSQDFQGVNEQYF
clone_size: NA; v_call: TRBV20-1; d_call: TRBD2; j_call: TRBJ2-3; cdr3_nt: TGCAGTGCTAGTTACGGGAGGGCATTCACAGATACGCAGTATTTT; cdr3_aa: CSASYGRAFTDTQYF
clone_size: NA; v_call: TRBV28; d_call: NA; j_call: TRBJ2-2; cdr3_nt: TGTGCCAGCAGTTTACGGGCCATGGGTACCGGGGAGCTGTTTTTT; cdr3_aa: CASSLRAMGTGELFF
clone_size: NA; v_call: TRBV6-5; d_call: TRBD1; j_call: TRBJ1-1; cdr3_nt: TGTGCCAGCAGAGACAGGGCCGGGGACACTGAAGCTTTCTTT; cdr3_aa: CASRDRAGDTEAFF
clone_size: once; v_call: TRBV10-3; d_call: NA; j_call: TRBJ2-5; cdr3_nt: TGTGCCATCAGCCGCGGGGGCTTGGCCAGTGAGACCCAGTACTTC; cdr3_aa: CAISRGGLASETQYF
clone_size: NA; v_call: TRBV20-1; d_call: NA; j_call: TRBJ2-7; cdr3_nt: TGCAGTGCTAGTCCAGCCGCCTACGAGCAGTACTTC; cdr3_aa: CSASPAAYEQYF
clone_size: NA; v_call: TRBV6-5; d_call: TRBD1; j_call: TRBJ1-2; cdr3_nt: TGTGCCAGCAGTTACGGTGCAGGGGGTGGCTACACCTTC; cdr3_aa: CASSYGAGGGYTF
clone_size: NA; v_call: TRBV27; d_call: NA; j_call: TRBJ2-5; cdr3_nt: TGTGCCAGCAGTTGGGACTCCCAAGAGACCCAGTACTTC; cdr3_aa: CASSWDSQETQYF
clone_size: NA; v_call: TRBV3-1/TRBV3-2; d_call: NA; j_call: TRBJ1-3; cdr3_nt: TGTGCCAGCAGCCTTTACTCTGGAAACACCATATATTTT; cdr3_aa: CASSLYSGNTIYF
clone_size: NA; v_call: TRBV24-1; d_call: NA; j_call: TRBJ1-3; cdr3_nt: TGTGCCACCAGTGACACAGACAGGTTGGGAGGAAACACCATATATTTT; cdr3_aa: CATSDTDRLGGNTIYF
clone_size: NA; v_call: TRBV21-1; d_call: NA; j_call: TRBJ1-1; cdr3_nt: TGTGCCAGCAGCAAAGCCTTCGTGATTGGGGGGCTCTGCACTGAAGCTTTCTTT; cdr3_aa: CASSKAFVIGGLCTEAFF
clone_size: NA; v_call: TRBV6-5; d_call: NA; j_call: TRBJ2-7; cdr3_nt: TGTGCCAGCAGTTACGAACTAGCCGACGAGCAGTACTTC; cdr3_aa: CASSYELADEQYF
clone_size: NA; v_call: TRBV3-1/TRBV3-2; d_call: NA; j_call: TRBJ1-1; cdr3_nt: TGTGCCAGCAGCCAAGCAAGTGAAGCTTTCTTT; cdr3_aa: CASSQASEAFF
clone_size: NA; v_call: TRBV7-9; d_call: NA; j_call: TRBJ2-1; cdr3_nt: TGTGCCAGCAGCTTAGATCCGGCCCCGGCCAATGAGCAGTTCTTC; cdr3_aa: CASSLDPAPANEQFF
clone_size: NA; v_call: TRBV2; d_call: TRBD1; j_call: TRBJ1-1; cdr3_nt: TGTGCCAGCAGCCAGACAGGGACTGAAGCTTTCTTT; cdr3_aa: CASSQTGTEAFF
clone_size: NA; v_call: TRBV5-1; d_call: TRBD1; j_call: TRBJ1-1; cdr3_nt: TGCGCCAGCAGCCCACAGGGGTTCACTGAAGCTTTCTTT; cdr3_aa: CASSPQGFTEAFF
clone_size: NA; v_call: TRBV7-8; d_call: NA; j_call: TRBJ2-4; cdr3_nt: TGTGCCAGCAGCTTAGAAGGGGCCAAAAACATTCAGTACTTC; cdr3_aa: CASSLEGAKNIQYF
clone_size: NA; v_call: TRBV14; d_call: TRBD1; j_call: TRBJ2-3; cdr3_nt: TGTGCCAGCAGCTTCCTCACAGGGGCTAGCACAGATACGCAGTATTTT; cdr3_aa: CASSFLTGASTDTQYF
clone_size: NA; v_call: TRBV7-2; d_call: NA; j_call: TRBJ2-7; cdr3_nt: TGTGCCAGCAGCTTAGGGACTGGCAGCGGATACTACGAGCAGTACTTC; cdr3_aa: CASSLGTGSGYYEQYF
clone_size: NA; v_call: TRBV3-1/TRBV3-2; d_call: NA; j_call: TRBJ2-3; cdr3_nt: TGTGCCAGCTCCCCGAGCCGAGATGGAGATACGCAGTATTTT; cdr3_aa: CASSPSRDGDTQYF
clone_size: NA; v_call: TRBV5-6; d_call: TRBD2; j_call: TRBJ2-2; cdr3_nt: TGTGCCAGCAGAAAGCGAGGTTGGTCGTTGGGCGGGAGAAGCGGGGAGCTGTTTTTT; cdr3_aa: CASRKRGWSLGGRSGELFF
clone_size: NA; v_call: TRBV4-1; d_call: NA; j_call: TRBJ2-5; cdr3_nt: TGCGCCAGCAGCCAGGCAGTGAGGGAGGAGACCCAGTACTTC; cdr3_aa: CASSQAVREETQYF
clone_size: NA; v_call: TRBV11-3; d_call: TRBD2; j_call: TRBJ2-2; cdr3_nt: TGTGCCAGCAGCCAAGGGACTAGCGGGAGCGCCGGGGAGCTGTTTTTT; cdr3_aa: CASSQGTSGSAGELFF